The rows below give T cell receptor beta chains drawn from one sample of a study of blood T cell repertoires in COVID-19. The data were produced by immunoSEQ multiplex PCR, yet TCRdb's version contains in-frame clones alone and is incomplete. The table includes around 60,000 clones, 90% detected once. Sequences were obtained from peripheral blood. The receptors stem from a human donor with active COVID-19. The donor label of this sample is uncertain. The CDR3 runs from the conserved cysteine through the conserved F or W. D genes are given only for firm matches. Clone size is not always given. Where it is, it says once, few, many or a class for expanded clones.

V gene,J gene,clone size,CDR3 length,D gene,CDR3 protein,CDR3 DNA
TRBV11-1,TRBJ2-5,-,14,TRBD2,CASSLGLAEETQYF,TGTGCCAGCAGCTTAGGACTAGCTGAAGAGACCCAGTACTTC
TRBV7-8,TRBJ2-7,once,14,-,CASSFDYLGYEQYF,TGTGCCAGCAGCTTCGACTATCTCGGATACGAGCAGTACTTC
TRBV29-1,TRBJ1-4,-,13,-,CSVKRQGGEKLFF,TGCAGCGTTAAGAGGCAGGGTGGGGAAAAACTGTTTTTT
TRBV10-3,TRBJ1-3,-,16,-,CAISESASGSGNTIYF,TGTGCCATCAGTGAGTCGGCCTCTGGCTCTGGAAACACCATATATTTT
TRBV4-2,TRBJ1-3,-,16,-,CASSPATGRDGNTIYF,TGTGCCAGCAGCCCCGCAACTGGGAGGGATGGAAACACCATATATTTT
TRBV2,TRBJ2-2,once,14,TRBD1,CASKQGARTGELFF,TGTGCCAGCAAACAGGGGGCACGCACCGGGGAGCTGTTTTTT
TRBV19,TRBJ1-1,-,15,-,CASSTRQVQNTEAFF,TGTGCCAGTAGTACGAGACAGGTTCAAAACACTGAAGCTTTCTTT
TRBV18,TRBJ2-2,-,14,-,CASSPRHGTGELFF,TGTGCCAGCTCACCACGGCACGGGACCGGGGAGCTGTTTTTT
TRBV9,TRBJ2-3,-,15,TRBD2,CASSVNPRGRDTQYF,TGTGCCAGCAGCGTTAATCCGCGGGGGAGAGATACGCAGTATTTT
TRBV27,TRBJ2-3,-,15,TRBD2,CASSSRTSGTDTQYF,TGTGCCAGCAGTTCTCGGACTAGCGGCACAGATACGCAGTATTTT
TRBV20-1,TRBJ2-1,-,14,-,CSASLRGSGNEQFF,TGCAGTGCTAGTTTGCGGGGAAGCGGGAATGAGCAGTTCTTC
TRBV19,TRBJ2-5,-,12,-,CASSIRGETQYF,TGTGCCAGTAGTATACGGGGGGAGACCCAGTACTTC
TRBV5-6,TRBJ2-1,-,13,-,CASSPGGVDEQFF,TGTGCCAGCAGCCCCGGAGGCGTGGATGAGCAGTTCTTC
TRBV9,TRBJ2-3,-,16,TRBD2,CASSVAGTSPQDTQYF,TGTGCCAGCAGCGTAGCCGGGACTAGCCCCCAAGATACGCAGTATTTT
TRBV10-3,TRBJ2-3,-,13,-,CAIRAVSTDTQYF,TGTGCCATCAGAGCGGTTAGCACAGATACGCAGTATTTT
TRBV30,TRBJ2-5,-,16,TRBD2,CAWSGTSGLILETQYF,TGTGCCTGGAGTGGGACTAGCGGGCTAATCTTAGAGACCCAGTACTTC
TRBV5-1,TRBJ2-3,few,13,-,CASSLDLADTQYF,TGCGCCAGCAGCTTGGACTTAGCAGATACGCAGTATTTT
TRBV7-9,TRBJ1-1,-,17,TRBD1,CASSAGQGGPENTEAFF,TGTGCCAGCAGCGCAGGACAGGGCGGTCCGGAAAACACTGAAGCTTTCTTT
TRBV5-1,TRBJ2-7,-,15,TRBD2,CASSLESGATYEQYF,TGCGCCAGCAGCTTGGAGAGCGGGGCAACCTACGAGCAGTACTTC
TRBV5-1,TRBJ2-3,-,15,TRBD2,CASDAGGKGADTQYF,TGCGCCAGCGATGCGGGGGGGAAAGGCGCAGATACGCAGTATTTT
TRBV27,TRBJ2-5,-,19,TRBD2,CASSLSISVAGSNQETQYF,TGTGCCAGCAGTTTATCGATTTCTGTAGCGGGGTCGAACCAAGAGACCCAGTACTTC
TRBV19,TRBJ2-2,-,15,-,CASSIGFAGTGELFF,TGTGCCAGTAGTATCGGCTTTGCGGGGACCGGGGAGCTGTTTTTT
TRBV28,TRBJ2-7,-,12,-,CASSFGRSEQYF,TGTGCCAGCAGTTTCGGTCGGAGCGAGCAGTACTTC
TRBV6-5,TRBJ2-7,-,13,-,CASTVAAFYEQYF,TGTGCCAGCACCGTAGCGGCTTTCTACGAGCAGTACTTC
TRBV9,TRBJ1-3,-,14,-,CASSAQVAGNTIYF,TGTGCCAGCAGCGCGCAGGTGGCTGGAAACACCATATATTTT
TRBV21-1,TRBJ2-2,once,13,-,CAILAMGTGELFF,TGTGCCATTCTAGCGATGGGCACCGGGGAGCTGTTTTTT
TRBV7-9,TRBJ2-1,-,16,TRBD2,CASSLTGTSGINEQFF,TGTGCCAGCAGCTTGACCGGGACTAGCGGGATCAATGAGCAGTTCTTC
TRBV9,TRBJ1-1,-,14,TRBD1,CASSVEGTGTEAFF,TGTGCCAGCAGCGTAGAAGGGACAGGGACTGAAGCTTTCTTT
TRBV18,TRBJ2-1,-,15,TRBD1,CASSPERTGGGEQFF,TGTGCCAGCTCACCAGAAAGGACAGGGGGGGGTGAGCAGTTCTTC
TRBV6-5,TRBJ1-5,-,15,TRBD1,CASRAGTGGNQPQHF,TGTGCCAGCAGAGCCGGGACAGGGGGCAATCAGCCCCAGCATTTT
TRBV20-1,TRBJ2-7,-,15,TRBD2,CSASTGTSNSYEQYF,TGCAGTGCTAGTACCGGGACTAGCAACTCCTACGAGCAGTACTTC
TRBV6-4,TRBJ2-1,-,11,-,CAISGYNEQFF,TGTGCCATCTCGGGCTACAATGAGCAGTTCTTC
TRBV28,TRBJ2-7,-,15,TRBD2,CASTSGSGGRGEQYF,TGTGCCAGCACTTCCGGCTCGGGCGGGAGAGGCGAGCAGTACTTC
TRBV5-5,TRBJ1-6,-,14,TRBD1,CASSSDGQGNSPHF,TGTGCCAGCAGCTCGGACGGACAGGGGAACTCTCCCCACTTT
TRBV6-5,TRBJ2-7,-,15,TRBD1,CASSRQGVQPYEQYF,TGTGCCAGCAGTCGACAGGGAGTCCAACCCTACGAGCAGTACTTC
TRBV7-2,TRBJ2-2,-,17,TRBD2,CASSLSVAGGQKGELFF,TGTGCCAGCAGCTTAAGCGTGGCGGGGGGGCAAAAAGGGGAGCTGTTTTTT
TRBV10-3,TRBJ2-3,-,13,-,CAINRAEADTQYF,TGTGCCATCAACAGGGCGGAGGCAGATACGCAGTATTTT
TRBV5-4,TRBJ2-3,-,13,-,CASSPQKTDTQYF,TGTGCCAGCAGCCCCCAGAAGACAGATACGCAGTATTTT
TRBV6-5,TRBJ2-3,-,15,TRBD1,CASSYSGQGIDTQYF,TGTGCCAGCAGTTACTCGGGACAGGGAATAGATACGCAGTATTTT
TRBV7-6,TRBJ2-5,-,18,TRBD2,CASSLAMTSGGASETQYF,TGTGCCAGCAGCTTAGCTATGACTAGCGGGGGGGCCTCGGAGACCCAGTACTTC
TRBV9,TRBJ2-2,-,14,-,CASSVDGDTGELFF,TGTGCCAGCAGCGTAGACGGGGACACCGGGGAGCTGTTTTTT
TRBV29-1,TRBJ2-5,-,15,-,CSVDAAGWVSETQYF,TGCAGCGTTGACGCGGCAGGGTGGGTTTCAGAGACCCAGTACTTC
TRBV5-1,TRBJ2-3,-,15,-,CASSFQPGGTDTQYF,TGCGCCAGCAGCTTCCAACCCGGGGGCACAGATACGCAGTATTTT
TRBV6-5,TRBJ2-2,-,15,TRBD2,CASSPGTSGTGELFF,TGTGCCAGCAGTCCCGGGACTAGCGGAACCGGGGAGCTGTTTTTT
TRBV28,TRBJ2-1,-,14,-,CASLSDKNYNEQFF,TGTGCCAGCCTCTCGGACAAAAATTACAATGAGCAGTTCTTC
TRBV4-3,TRBJ2-1,-,17,TRBD2,CASSQDGAGSSYNEQFF,TGCGCCAGCAGCCAAGATGGAGCGGGGAGCTCCTACAATGAGCAGTTCTTC